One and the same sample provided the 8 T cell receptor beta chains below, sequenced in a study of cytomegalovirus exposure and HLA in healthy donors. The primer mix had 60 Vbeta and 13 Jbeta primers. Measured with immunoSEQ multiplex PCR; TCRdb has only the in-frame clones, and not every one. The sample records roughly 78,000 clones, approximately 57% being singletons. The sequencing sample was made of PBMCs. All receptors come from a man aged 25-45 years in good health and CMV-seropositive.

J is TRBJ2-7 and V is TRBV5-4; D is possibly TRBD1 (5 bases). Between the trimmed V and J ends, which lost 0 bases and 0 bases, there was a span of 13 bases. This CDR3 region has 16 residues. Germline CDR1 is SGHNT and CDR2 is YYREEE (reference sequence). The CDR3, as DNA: TGTGCCAGCAGCTTGGGAGGTGTCAGGGCCTCCTACGAGCAGTACTTC. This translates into CASSLGGVRASYEQYF.

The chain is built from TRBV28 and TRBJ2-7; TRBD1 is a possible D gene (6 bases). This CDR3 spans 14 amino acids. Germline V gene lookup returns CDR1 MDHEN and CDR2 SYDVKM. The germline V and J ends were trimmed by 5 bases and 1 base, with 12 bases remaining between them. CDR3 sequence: CASSHTDRSYEQYF. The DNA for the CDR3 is TGTGCCAGCAGTCACACGGACAGATCCTACGAGCAGTACTTC.

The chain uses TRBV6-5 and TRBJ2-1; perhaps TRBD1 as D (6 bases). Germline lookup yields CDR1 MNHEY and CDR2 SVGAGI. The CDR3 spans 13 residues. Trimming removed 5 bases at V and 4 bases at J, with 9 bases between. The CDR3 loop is CASSPQGYNEQFF. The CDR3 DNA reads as TGTGCCAGCAGTCCGCAGGGGTACAATGAGCAGTTCTTC.

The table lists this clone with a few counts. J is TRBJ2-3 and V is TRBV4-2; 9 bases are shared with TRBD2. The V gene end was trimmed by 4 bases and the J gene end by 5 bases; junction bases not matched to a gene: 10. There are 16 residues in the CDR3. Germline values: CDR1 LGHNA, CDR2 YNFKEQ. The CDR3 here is CASSPQAGGRGDTQYF. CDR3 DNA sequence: TGTGCCAGCAGCCCCCAAGCGGGGGGCCGTGGAGATACGCAGTATTTT.

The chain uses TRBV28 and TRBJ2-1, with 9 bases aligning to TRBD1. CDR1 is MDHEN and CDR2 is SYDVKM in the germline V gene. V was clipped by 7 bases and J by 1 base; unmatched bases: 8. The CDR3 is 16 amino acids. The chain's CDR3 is CASTYSTGGSYNEQFF. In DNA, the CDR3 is TGTGCCAGCACCTACTCGACAGGGGGGTCCTACAATGAGCAGTTCTTC.

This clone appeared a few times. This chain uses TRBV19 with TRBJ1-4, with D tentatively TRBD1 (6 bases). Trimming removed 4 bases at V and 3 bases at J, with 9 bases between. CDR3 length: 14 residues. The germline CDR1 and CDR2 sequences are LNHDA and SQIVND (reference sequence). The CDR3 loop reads CASSTQGSNEKLFF. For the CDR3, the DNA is TGTGCCAGTAGTACCCAGGGGTCTAATGAAAAACTGTTTTTT.

The CDR3 region is CASSPGDTYEQYF. The CDR3 nucleotides are TGTGCCAGCTCACCGGGGGACACCTACGAGCAGTACTTC. The rearrangement uses TRBV18 and TRBJ2-7, with a weak D call TRBD1 (6 bases). The germline V gene has CDR1 KGHSH and CDR2 LQKENI. Trimming shortened V by 3 bases and J by 2 bases, and 8 bases separated the two germline ends. The CDR3 runs to 13 residues.

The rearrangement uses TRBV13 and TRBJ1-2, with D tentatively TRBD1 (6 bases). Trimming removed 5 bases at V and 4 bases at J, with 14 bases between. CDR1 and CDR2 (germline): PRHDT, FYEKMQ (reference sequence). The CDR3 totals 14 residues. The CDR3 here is CASSQGTPGYGYTF. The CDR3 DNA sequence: TGTGCCAGCAGCCAGGGGACCCCCGGCTATGGCTACACCTTC.